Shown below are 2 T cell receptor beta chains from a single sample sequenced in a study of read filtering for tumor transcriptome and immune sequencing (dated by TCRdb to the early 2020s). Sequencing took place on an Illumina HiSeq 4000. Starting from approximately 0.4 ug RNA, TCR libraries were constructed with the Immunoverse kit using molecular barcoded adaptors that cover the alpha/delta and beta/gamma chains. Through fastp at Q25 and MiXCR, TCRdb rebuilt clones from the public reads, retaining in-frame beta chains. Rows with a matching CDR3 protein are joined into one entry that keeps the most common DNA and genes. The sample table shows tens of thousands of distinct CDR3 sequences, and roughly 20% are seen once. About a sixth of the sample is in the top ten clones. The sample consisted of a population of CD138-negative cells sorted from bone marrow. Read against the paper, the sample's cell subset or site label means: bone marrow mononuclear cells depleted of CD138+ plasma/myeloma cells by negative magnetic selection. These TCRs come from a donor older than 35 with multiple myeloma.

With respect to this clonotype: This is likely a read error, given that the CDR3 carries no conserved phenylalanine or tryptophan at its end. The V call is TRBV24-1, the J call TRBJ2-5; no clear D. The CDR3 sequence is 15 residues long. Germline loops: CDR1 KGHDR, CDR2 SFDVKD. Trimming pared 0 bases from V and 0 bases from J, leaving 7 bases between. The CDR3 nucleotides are TGTGCCACCAGTGATTTGATAGGAGACCAAGAGACCCAGTACGTC. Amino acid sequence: CATSDLIGDQETQYV.

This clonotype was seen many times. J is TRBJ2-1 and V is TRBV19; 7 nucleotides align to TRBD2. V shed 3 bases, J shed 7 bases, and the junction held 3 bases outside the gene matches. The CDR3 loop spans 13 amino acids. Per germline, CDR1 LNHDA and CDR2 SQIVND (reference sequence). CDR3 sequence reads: CASSMDGGNEQFF. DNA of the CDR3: TGTGCCAGTAGTATGGACGGGGGGAATGAGCAGTTCTTC.